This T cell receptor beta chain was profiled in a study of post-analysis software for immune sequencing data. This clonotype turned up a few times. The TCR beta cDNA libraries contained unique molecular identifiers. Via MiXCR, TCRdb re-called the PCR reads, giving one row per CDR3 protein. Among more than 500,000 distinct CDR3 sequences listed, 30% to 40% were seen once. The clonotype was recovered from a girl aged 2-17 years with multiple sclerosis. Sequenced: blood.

DNA of the CDR3: TGCGCCAGCCACCTTACCGGACAGGGAGGAGGGGGCTACACCTTC. This translates into CASHLTGQGGGGYTF. This chain joins TRBV4-1 and TRBJ1-2; TRBD1 aligns across 8 bases. CDR1 is MGHRA, CDR2 YSYEKL, per germline. The CDR3 is 15 amino acids. J was trimmed by 8 bases and V by 8 bases; bases with no gene match: 16.